This T cell receptor (beta chain) originates from a study of T-cell memory formation after mild COVID-19. This clonotype was seen more than once but under ten times. Its cognate antigen is unknown. 5'RACE primed from the constant segment yielded TCR alpha and TCR beta cDNA libraries bearing sample barcodes and UMIs. Each CDR3 protein is one row after TCRdb ran MiXCR on the 5' RACE reads. Here the sample spans 300,000 or so distinct CDR3 sequences, about a sixth being singletons. The germline gives CDR1 MNHEY, CDR2 SVGEGT. This CDR3 comprises 14 residues. Trimming cost V 6 bases and J 3 bases, with 15 bases left between them. General observations from the study: Some responding clones appeared in pre-infection memory, suggesting cross-reactive memory joined. Among clones contracting day 15 to 85, CD4/CD8 was balanced, whereas later expanders leaned CD4+. A second wave of clones peaked on day 37, and their SARS-CoV-2 specificity went unconfirmed.

Source material: PBMCs or a T cell subset sorted from them (not recorded which). This receptor was taken from a man aged 18 to 30 who had mild COVID-19 (a few samples of this study predate the infection). Cell type and time point are not known. The chain carries TRBV6-2 or TRBV6-3 and TRBJ2-7; D unclear. This CDR3 reads CASRPDPGDYEQYF. The CDR3, as DNA: TGTGCCAGCAGACCGGACCCTGGGGACTACGAGCAGTACTTC.